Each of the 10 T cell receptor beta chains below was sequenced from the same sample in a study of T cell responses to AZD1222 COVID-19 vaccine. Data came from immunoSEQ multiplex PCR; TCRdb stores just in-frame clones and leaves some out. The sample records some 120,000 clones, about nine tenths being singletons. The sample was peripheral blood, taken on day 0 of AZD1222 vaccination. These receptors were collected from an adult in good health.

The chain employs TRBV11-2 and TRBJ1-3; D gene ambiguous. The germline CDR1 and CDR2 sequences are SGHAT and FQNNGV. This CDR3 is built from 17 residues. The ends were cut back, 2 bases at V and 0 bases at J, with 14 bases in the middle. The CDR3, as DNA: TGTGCCAGCAGCTTAAGGCGGCAGTCGAGCTCTGGAAACACCATATATTTT. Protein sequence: CASSLRRQSSSGNTIYF.

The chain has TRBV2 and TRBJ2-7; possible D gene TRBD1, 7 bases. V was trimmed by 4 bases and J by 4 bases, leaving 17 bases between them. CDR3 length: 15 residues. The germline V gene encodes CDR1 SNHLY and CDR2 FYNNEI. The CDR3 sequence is CASSAAGQMMYEQYF. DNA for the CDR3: TGTGCCAGCAGTGCCGCGGGACAGATGATGTACGAGCAGTACTTC.

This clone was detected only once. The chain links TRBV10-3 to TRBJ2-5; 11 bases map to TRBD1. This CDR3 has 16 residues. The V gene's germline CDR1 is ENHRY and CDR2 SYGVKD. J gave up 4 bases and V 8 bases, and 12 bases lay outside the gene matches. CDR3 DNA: TGTGCCATCGGGTACAGGGGACAGGGGGTTGTAGAGACCCAGTACTTC. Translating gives CAIGYRGQGVVETQYF.

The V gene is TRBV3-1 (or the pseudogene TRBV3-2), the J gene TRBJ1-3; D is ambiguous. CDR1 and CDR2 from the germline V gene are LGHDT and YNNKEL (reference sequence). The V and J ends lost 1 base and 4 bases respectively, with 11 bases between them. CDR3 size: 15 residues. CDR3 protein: CASSQGGGRGNTIYF. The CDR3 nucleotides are TGTGCCAGCAGCCAAGGAGGAGGGAGAGGAAACACCATATATTTT.

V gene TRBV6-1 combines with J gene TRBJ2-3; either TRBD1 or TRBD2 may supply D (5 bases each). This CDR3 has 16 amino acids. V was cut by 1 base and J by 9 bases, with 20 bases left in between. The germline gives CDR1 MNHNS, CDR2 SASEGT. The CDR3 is CASSEVPGPLRTTQYF. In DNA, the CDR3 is TGTGCCAGCAGTGAAGTCCCGGGACCCCTCCGGACGACGCAGTATTTT.

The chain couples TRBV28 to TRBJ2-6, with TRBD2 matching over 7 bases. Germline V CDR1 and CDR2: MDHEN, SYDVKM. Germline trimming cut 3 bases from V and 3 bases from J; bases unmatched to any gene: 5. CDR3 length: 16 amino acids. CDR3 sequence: CASSLGGTDGANVLTF. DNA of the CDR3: TGTGCCAGCAGTTTGGGAGGGACGGATGGGGCCAACGTCCTGACTTTC.

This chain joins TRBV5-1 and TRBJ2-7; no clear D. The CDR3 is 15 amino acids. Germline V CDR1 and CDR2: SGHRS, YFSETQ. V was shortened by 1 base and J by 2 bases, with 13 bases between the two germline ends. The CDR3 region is CASSLSETETYEQYF. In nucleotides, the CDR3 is TGCGCCAGCAGCTTGTCCGAGACGGAAACCTACGAGCAGTACTTC.

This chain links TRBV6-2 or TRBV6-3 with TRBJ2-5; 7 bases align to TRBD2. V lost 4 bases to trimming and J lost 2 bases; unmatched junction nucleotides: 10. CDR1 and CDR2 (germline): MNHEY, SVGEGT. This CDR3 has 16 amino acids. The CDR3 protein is CASSSPPGRGQETQYF. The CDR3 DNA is TGTGCCAGCAGTTCTCCACCGGGGCGGGGGCAAGAGACCCAGTACTTC.

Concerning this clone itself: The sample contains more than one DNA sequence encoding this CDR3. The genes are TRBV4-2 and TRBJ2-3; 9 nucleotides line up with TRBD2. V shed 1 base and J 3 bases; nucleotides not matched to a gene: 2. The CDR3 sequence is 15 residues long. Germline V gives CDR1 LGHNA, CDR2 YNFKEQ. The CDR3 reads CASSQGGGATDTQYF. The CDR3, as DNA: TGTGCCAGCAGCCAAGGCGGGGGGGCGACAGATACGCAGTATTTT.

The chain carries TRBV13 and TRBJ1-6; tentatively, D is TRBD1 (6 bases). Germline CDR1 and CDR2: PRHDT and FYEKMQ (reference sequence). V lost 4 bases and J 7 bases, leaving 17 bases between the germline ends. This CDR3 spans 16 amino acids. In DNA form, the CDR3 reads TGTGCCAGCAGCTGGAGGGGGGCAGGGGACAATTCACCCCTCCACTTT. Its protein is CASSWRGAGDNSPLHF.